The next 8 T cell receptor beta chains were all read from a single sample in a study of blood T cell repertoires in COVID-19. Profiled with immunoSEQ multiplex PCR; TCRdb holds only in-frame clones, not every one. The sample includes some 400,000 clones, 85% to 90% of them seen just once. Sequenced input: PBMCs or T cells enriched from blood (not recorded which). These receptors were taken from a young woman who had recovered from COVID-19.

DNA of the CDR3: TGTGCCTGGAGTGTATTAACCGGGGAGCTGTTTTTT. Its protein is CAWSVLTGELFF. V gene TRBV30 combines with J gene TRBJ2-2; D call uncertain. V was trimmed by 0 bases and J by 5 bases, leaving 4 bases between them. Per germline, CDR1 GTSNPN and CDR2 SVGIG (reference sequence). The length of the CDR3 is 12 residues. Complete variable domain (other parts from reference TRBV30 and TRBJ2-2): SQTIHQWPATLVQPVGSPLSLECTVEGTSNPNLYWYRQAAGRGLQLLFYSVGIGQISSEVPQNLSASRPQDRQFILSSKKLLLSDSGFYLCAWSVLTGELFFGEGSRLTVL.

The V and J genes are TRBV3-1 (or the pseudogene TRBV3-2) and TRBJ1-2, with D hard to call. Germline CDR1 reads LGHDT; CDR2 reads YNNKEL (reference sequence). There are 12 residues in the CDR3. V lost 3 bases, J lost 6 bases, and 8 bases lay in between. The CDR3 DNA is TGTGCCAGCAGCCAGCGCCGGGATGGCTACACCTTC. As protein: CASSQRRDGYTF.

The chain employs TRBV4-2 and TRBJ2-5; no reliable D call. The CDR3 is made up of 16 amino acids. Germline V gene data show CDR1 as LGHNA and CDR2 as YNFKEQ. Trimming pared 0 bases from V and 1 base from J, leaving 12 bases between. DNA of the CDR3: TGTGCCAGCAGCCAAGATTCGATACTCGGCCAAGAGACCCAGTACTTC. Translating gives CASSQDSILGQETQYF.

This sequence joins TRBV21-1 and TRBJ1-3; the DNA was not used to check the table's D call, TRBD1. TRBV21-1 is an annotated pseudogene. The CDR3 runs to 20 residues. The CDR3 DNA reads as TGTGCCAGCAGCAAAGGGGACACACAGGGGGTGTCTAGCTCTGGAAACACCATATATTTT. Its translation: CASSKGDTQGVSSSGNTIYF.

V usage is TRBV19 and J usage is TRBJ2-2; 12 nucleotides agree with TRBD2. Germline V CDR1 and CDR2: LNHDA, SQIVND (reference sequence). The J segment lost 7 bases and the V segment lost 3 bases, leaving 9 bases of the junction unmatched. There are 17 residues in the CDR3. The CDR3 loop reads CASSMASGRAIIGELFF. CDR3 DNA: TGTGCCAGTAGTATGGCTAGCGGGAGGGCCATTATCGGGGAGCTGTTTTTT.

The J gene is TRBJ2-2, the V gene TRBV30; 7 bases line up with TRBD2. Germline V gives CDR1 GTSNPN, CDR2 SVGIG (reference sequence). This CDR3 region has 15 residues. Germline trimming cut 4 bases from V and 0 bases from J; bases unmatched to any gene: 5. DNA for the CDR3: TGTGCCTGGACGACCGGACTAGCGAACACCGGGGAGCTGTTTTTT. This encodes CAWTTGLANTGELFF.

The V gene is TRBV7-6, the J gene TRBJ1-4; no reliable D call. V lost 2 bases and J lost 3, with 10 bases in between. The germline gives CDR1 SGHVS, CDR2 FNYEAQ. The CDR3 is made up of 15 amino acids. DNA for the CDR3: TGTGCCAGCAGCTTATCTTACGGGTCTAATGAAAAACTGTTTTTT. Amino acids: CASSLSYGSNEKLFF.

The chain combines TRBV11-3 with TRBJ2-2, with D unresolved. Germline CDR1 SGHNT, CDR2 YENEEA. Trimming left V 5 bases short and J 5 bases short, with 9 bases between. There are 13 residues in the CDR3. The CDR3 bases are TGTGCCAGCAGCCAACAATGGACCGGGGAGCTGTTTTTT. Amino acids: CASSQQWTGELFF.